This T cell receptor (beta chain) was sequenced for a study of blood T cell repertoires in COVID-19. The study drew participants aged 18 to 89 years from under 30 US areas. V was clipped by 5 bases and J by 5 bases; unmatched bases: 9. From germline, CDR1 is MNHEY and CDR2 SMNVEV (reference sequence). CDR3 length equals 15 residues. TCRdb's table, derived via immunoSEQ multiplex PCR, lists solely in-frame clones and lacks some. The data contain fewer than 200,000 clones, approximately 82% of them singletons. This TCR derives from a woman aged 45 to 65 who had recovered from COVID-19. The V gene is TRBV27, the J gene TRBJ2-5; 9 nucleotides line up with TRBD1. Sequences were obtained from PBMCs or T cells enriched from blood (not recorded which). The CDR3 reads CASSARTGARETQYF. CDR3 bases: TGTGCCAGCAGTGCAAGGACAGGGGCCAGGGAGACCCAGTACTTC.